The clone carrying this T cell receptor (beta chain) has a handful of counts. Its matching antigen is unknown. V lost 10 bases to trimming and J lost 0 bases; unmatched junction nucleotides: 4. From germline, CDR1 is MNHNS and CDR2 SASEGT. This CDR3 is built from 13 residues. These data originate in a study of CD8 T cells in ankylosing spondylitis. Broader study findings: In synovial fluid and blood from reactive arthritis, some motif variants were previously reported. Roughly eight highly homologous variants formed a TCR beta motif that appeared characteristic of ankylosing spondylitis blood.

With molecular barcodes, quantitative 5'-RACE was used to make the TCR beta libraries. TCRdb re-derived calls from the 5' RACE reads in MiXCR, one entry per CDR3 protein. Of approximately 540,000 distinct CDR3 sequences detected, about 12% appear once; the ten largest clones hold over 6.5%. The sequenced sample was blood, either unsorted or a sorted T cell fraction (not recorded which). The sequence was obtained from a male donor with ankylosing spondylitis. J is TRBJ1-2 and V is TRBV6-1; 8 bases fit TRBD1. The CDR3 reads CANGQGANYGYTF. The CDR3 DNA follows: TGTGCCAACGGACAGGGAGCTAACTATGGCTACACCTTC.